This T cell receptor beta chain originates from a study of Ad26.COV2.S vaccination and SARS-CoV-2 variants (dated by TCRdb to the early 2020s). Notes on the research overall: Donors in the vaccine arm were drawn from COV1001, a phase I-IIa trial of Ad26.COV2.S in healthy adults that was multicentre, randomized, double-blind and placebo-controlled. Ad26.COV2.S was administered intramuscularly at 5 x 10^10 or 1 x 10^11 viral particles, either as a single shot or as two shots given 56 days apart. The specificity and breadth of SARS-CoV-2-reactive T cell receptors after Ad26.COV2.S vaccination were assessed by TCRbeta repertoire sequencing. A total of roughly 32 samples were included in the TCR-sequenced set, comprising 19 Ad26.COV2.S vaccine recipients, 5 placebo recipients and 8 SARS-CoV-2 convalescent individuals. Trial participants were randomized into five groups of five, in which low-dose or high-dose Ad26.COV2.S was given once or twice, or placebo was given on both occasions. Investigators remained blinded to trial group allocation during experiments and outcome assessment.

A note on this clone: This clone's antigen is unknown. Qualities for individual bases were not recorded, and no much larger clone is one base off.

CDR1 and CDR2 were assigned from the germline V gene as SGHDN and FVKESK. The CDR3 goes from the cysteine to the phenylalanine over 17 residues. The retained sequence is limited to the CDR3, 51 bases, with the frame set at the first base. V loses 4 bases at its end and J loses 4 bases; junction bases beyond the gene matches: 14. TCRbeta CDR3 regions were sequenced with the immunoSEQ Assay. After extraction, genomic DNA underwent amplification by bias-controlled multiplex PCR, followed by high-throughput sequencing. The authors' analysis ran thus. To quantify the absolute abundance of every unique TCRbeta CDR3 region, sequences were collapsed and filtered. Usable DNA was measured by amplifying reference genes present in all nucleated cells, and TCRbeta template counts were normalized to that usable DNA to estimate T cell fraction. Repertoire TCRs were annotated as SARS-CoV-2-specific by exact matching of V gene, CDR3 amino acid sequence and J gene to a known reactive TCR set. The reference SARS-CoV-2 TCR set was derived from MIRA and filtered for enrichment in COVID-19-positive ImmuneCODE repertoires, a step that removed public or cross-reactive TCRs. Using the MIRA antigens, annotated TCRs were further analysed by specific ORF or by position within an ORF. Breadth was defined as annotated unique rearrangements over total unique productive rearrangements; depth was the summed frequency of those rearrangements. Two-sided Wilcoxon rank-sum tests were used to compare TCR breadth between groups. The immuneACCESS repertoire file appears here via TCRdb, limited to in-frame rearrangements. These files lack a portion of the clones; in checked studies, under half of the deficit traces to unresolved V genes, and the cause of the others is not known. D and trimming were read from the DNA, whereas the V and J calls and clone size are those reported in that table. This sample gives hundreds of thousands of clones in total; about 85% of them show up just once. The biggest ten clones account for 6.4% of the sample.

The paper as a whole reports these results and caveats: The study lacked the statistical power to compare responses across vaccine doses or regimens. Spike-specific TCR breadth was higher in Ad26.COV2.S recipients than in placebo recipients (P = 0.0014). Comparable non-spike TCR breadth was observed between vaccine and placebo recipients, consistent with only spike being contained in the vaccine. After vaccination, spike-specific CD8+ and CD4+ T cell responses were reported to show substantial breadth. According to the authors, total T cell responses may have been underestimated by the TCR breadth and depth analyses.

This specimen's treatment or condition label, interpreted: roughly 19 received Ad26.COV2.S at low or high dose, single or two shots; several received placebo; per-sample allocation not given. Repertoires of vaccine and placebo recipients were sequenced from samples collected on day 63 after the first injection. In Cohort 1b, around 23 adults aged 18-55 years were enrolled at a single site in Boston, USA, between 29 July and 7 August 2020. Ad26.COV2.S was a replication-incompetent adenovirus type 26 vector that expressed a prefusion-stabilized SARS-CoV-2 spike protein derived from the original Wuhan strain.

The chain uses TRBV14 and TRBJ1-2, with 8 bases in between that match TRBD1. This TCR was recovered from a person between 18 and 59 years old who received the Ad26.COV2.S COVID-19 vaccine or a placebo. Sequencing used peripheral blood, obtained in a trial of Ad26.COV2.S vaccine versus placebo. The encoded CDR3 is CASSRVRTGPVRYGYTF. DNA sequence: TGTGCCAGCAGCCGAGTCCGGACAGGGCCTGTACGCTATGGCTACACCTTC.